This TCR beta chain was identified during a study of blood T cell repertoires in COVID-19. For the study at large: COVID-19 samples from acute and convalescent phases originated in the United States, Italy and Spain. The analysed material was cDNA or gDNA that came from T cells, B-cell-depleted T cells, or PBMCs.

As originally analysed: Quantification of nucleated cells was approximated via reference gene primer amplification. Method: immunoSEQ multiplex PCR; TCRdb's copy keeps in-frame clones and lacks some. The DNA gave D and trimming, while V, J and clone size come from that table. The table includes 85,000 to 90,000 clones, roughly nine tenths detected once. This clone appeared once. It is unclear where the CDR3 begins or ends on the DNA, so no DNA is shown, and the CDR3 is as TCRdb lists it. Ends included, the CDR3 has 16 residues. Germline V gene sequence: CDR1 SGHTA, CDR2 FQGNSA. The V and J genes are TRBV7-2 and TRBJ2-3; TRBD2 is the table's D call, not checked against the DNA. The sequence was collected from an elderly woman with active COVID-19. Sequencing was carried out using peripheral blood. The CDR3 region is CASSFGNGRRADTQYF.